The T cell receptor beta chain under discussion was sequenced for a study of blood T cell repertoires in COVID-19. About the study: Material from acute and convalescent COVID-19 was sourced from the United States, Italy and Spain. T cells, B-cell-depleted T cells, or PBMCs provided the cDNA or gDNA that served as material.

Germline V lookup: CDR1 LGHDT, CDR2 YNNKEL (reference sequence). With V trimmed by 6 bases and J by 4 bases, 5 bases remained unmatched. The CDR3 is 14 amino acids. Note on this clone: The sample has other DNA sequences that encode this CDR3 too.

Per the original methods: Counts of nucleated cells, estimated from reference gene primer amplification, were obtained. Sequenced by immunoSEQ multiplex PCR; TCRdb stores in-frame clones only, minus some. For V, J and clone size, that table is used; D and trimming come from the DNA. The sample has roughly 260,000 clones; 85% to 90% are singletons. This TCR derives from a woman between 35 and 50 years old with acute or convalescent COVID-19. Sequenced material: peripheral blood. The genes are TRBV3-1 (or the pseudogene TRBV3-2) and TRBJ1-1, with 10 bases aligning to TRBD1. The DNA of the CDR3 is TGTGCCAGCAGGTTACGGACAGGGGGCACTGAAGCTTTCTTT. This sequence encodes CASRLRTGGTEAFF.